Here is one T cell receptor (beta chain) with its context. Its recognized antigen is unknown. No qualities accompany the bases; no much larger clone lies one base away. PBMCs were isolated by Ficoll-Paque density gradient centrifugation. The data are from a study of T-cell memory formation after mild COVID-19 (dated by TCRdb to about 2021). Looking at the study overall: Most TCR sequence clusters were specific to one of the two donors. In a couple of donors, T-cell clones that expanded and contracted after mild COVID-19 were followed by sequencing TCRalpha and TCRbeta repertoires longitudinally. Two young, previously healthy adult volunteers made up the cohort, one male and one female.

What the research found in general, with its limitations: Contracting CD4+ clones were found mainly in CM and EM memory subsets, while CD8+ clones were enriched in EMRA. The study covered only two mild cases, and larger cohorts including severe cases with pre-infection samples were considered necessary. Some responding clones were found in pre-infection memory, which suggests that pre-existing cross-reactive memory T cells took part in the SARS-CoV-2 response. Clones contracting from day 15 to 85 had balanced CD4/CD8 phenotypes, while a second wave expanding from day 15 to 37 was biased towards CD4+. SARS-CoV-2 specificity was not confirmed for the second-wave clones peaking on day 37.

The listed sequencing device is Illumina NovaSeq 6000. Using 5'RACE with constant-segment primers, TCRalpha and TCRbeta cDNA libraries were constructed, with sample barcodes and unique molecular identifiers added in the process. Trizol reagent was used to extract RNA from every sample. Library amplification was performed in two PCR steps, and a second sample barcode and Illumina TruSeq adapters were introduced in the second step. Sequencing of the libraries was done on an Illumina NovaSeq, producing 2 x 150 bp paired-end reads. The authors' analysis ran thus. With migec v1.2.7, reads were demultiplexed and then collapsed into UMI-guided consensus sequences. Using mixcr v2.1.11, the UMI consensuses were aligned to TRA and TRB V and J templates and assembled into clonotypes. A clonotype was counted as expanded or contracted only if both edgeR and NoisET called the change significant, with noise models trained on biological replicates. For edgeR calls, the thresholds were a false discovery rate-adjusted p below 0.01 and a log2 fold-change of 1. As an exploratory analysis of dynamics, max-normalized trajectories of the 1000 most abundant clonotypes were examined with PCA combined with hierarchical clustering. Separately sequenced CD4+ and CD8+ repertoires were used to assign a CD4 or CD8 phenotype to each responding clone. Using fastp at Q25 and MiXCR, TCRdb reprocessed the public reads and kept productive beta chains. A single entry per CDR3 protein holds the most common genes and DNA from its merged rows. The V and J calls come from TCRdb's annotation, not from the publication. Within this sample are about 150,000 distinct CDR3 sequences, with approximately 25% of them counted one time only. The ten largest clones take up less than 25% of the sample.

In the germline V gene, CDR1 corresponds to SGHTA and CDR2 to FQGNSA. The V end loses 6 bases and the J end loses 9 bases, and a stretch of 12 bases separates them. Including the terminal cysteine and phenylalanine, the CDR3 comprises 12 residues. Kept here is only the CDR3 DNA, which spans 36 bases and is read in frame from base 1. The TCR sequence derives from an adult woman who had mild COVID-19 (a few samples of this study predate the infection). The sample titles of this study are shuffled in the database, so cell type and time point are left out; the donor was told from shared clones. The rearrangement joined TRBV7-2 to TRBJ2-1; TRBD2 could be the D gene, as 5 bases match. The sequenced sample was PBMCs or a T cell subset sorted from them (not recorded which). The DNA reads as follows: TGTGCCAGCAGTTCCTTAGGAGGTGAGCAGTTCTTC. Its product reads: CASSSLGGEQFF.